One and the same sample provided the 29 T cell receptor beta chains below, sequenced in a study of shared T cell receptors in the human thymus. Sequenced by immunoSEQ multiplex PCR; TCRdb stores in-frame clones only, minus some. Of about 380,000 clones listed, more than 85% are singletons. Sequencing was performed on thymocytes. These receptors all stem from a human donor.

Note on this clone: This specimen includes other DNA sequences encoding the same CDR3. The V call is TRBV18, the J call TRBJ2-1, with D possibly TRBD1 on 5 matching bases. Germline assignment: CDR1 KGHSH and CDR2 LQKENI. CDR3 size: 13 residues. V gave up 0 bases and J gave up 6 bases, with 6 bases separating them. The CDR3 loop reads CASSPPTGNEQFF. The CDR3 DNA reads TGTGCCAGCTCACCACCTACAGGCAATGAGCAGTTCTTC.

This clone was seen once. The J gene is TRBJ2-1, the V gene TRBV4-1; 7 nucleotides align to TRBD2. V trimming: 0 bases; J trimming: 0 bases; junction bases outside the gene matches: 14. The CDR3 has 20 residues. CDR1 MGHRA and CDR2 YSYEKL come from the germline V gene. The CDR3 DNA is TGCGCCAGCAGCCAAGATTTCCATCGGGACTATCCGCACTCCTACAATGAGCAGTTCTTC. It specifies CASSQDFHRDYPHSYNEQFF.

This chain connects TRBV11-2 to TRBJ2-7; TRBD2 matches at 14 bases. The germline gives CDR1 SGHAT, CDR2 FQNNGV. The CDR3 length is 18 residues. Unmatched junction bases numbered 16, after V lost 5 bases and J lost 7 bases. The CDR3 sequence is CASSPKLSGLAGGGEQYF. For the CDR3, the DNA is TGTGCCAGCAGCCCAAAGCTGTCCGGACTAGCGGGAGGAGGGGAGCAGTACTTC.

J is TRBJ2-5 and V is TRBV7-2, with TRBD2 identical over 14 bases. The germline gives CDR1 SGHTA, CDR2 FQGNSA. Germline trimming cut 6 bases from V and 4 bases from J; bases unmatched to any gene: 13. This CDR3 spans 18 amino acids. The CDR3 coding sequence is TGTGCCAGCAGGTTCATACCGGGACTAGCGGGAGAGGGAGAGACCCAGTACTTC. Translating it yields CASRFIPGLAGEGETQYF.

The V call is TRBV9, the J call TRBJ2-1; unclear D gene. Germline assignment: CDR1 SGDLS and CDR2 YYNGEE. The CDR3 sequence is 10 residues long. V was clipped by 9 bases and J by 6 bases, with 7 bases between them. Here the CDR3 DNA reads TGTGCCACCTCCCCCAATGAGCAGTTCTTC. This encodes CATSPNEQFF. Based on the CDR3 plus reference TRBV9 and TRBJ2-1, the full variable domain is DSGVTQTPKHLITATGQRVTLRCSPRSGDLSVYWYQQSLDQGLQFLIQYYNGEERAKGNILERFSAQQFPDLHSELNLSSLELGDSALYFCATSPNEQFFGPGTRLTVL.

The chain has TRBV10-3 and TRBJ2-3; 7 bases map to TRBD2. V was clipped by 8 bases and J by 0 bases; unmatched bases: 11. The CDR3 is 16 amino acids. Germline CDR1 and CDR2: ENHRY and SYGVKD. CDR3 coding DNA: TGTGCCATCGGGCCTAGCGGTTCCGCTAGCACAGATACGCAGTATTTT. It specifies CAIGPSGSASTDTQYF.

The chain's CDR3 is CASSSKTDTQYF. CDR3 DNA: TGTGCCAGCAGCTCAAAAACCGATACGCAGTATTTT. The chain links TRBV5-4 to TRBJ2-3, with D unresolved. The CDR3 extends over 12 amino acids. Germline CDR1 reads SGHNT; CDR2 reads YYREEE (reference sequence). Trimming pared 3 bases from V and 6 bases from J, leaving 8 bases between.

This clone showed up just a few times. This chain connects TRBV19 to TRBJ2-1; a weak D match, TRBD2 (6 bases). Germline V lookup: CDR1 LNHDA, CDR2 SQIVND (reference sequence). V was trimmed by 7 bases and J by 6 bases, leaving 16 bases between them. The CDR3 covers 14 residues. The DNA of the CDR3 is TGTGCCAGTATGCAAACTAGCTCTGCCAATGAGCAGTTCTTC. Translated, it gives CASMQTSSANEQFF.

The chain carries TRBV4-3 and TRBJ2-3; a possible D gene is TRBD2 (5 bases). The length of the CDR3 is 16 residues. The germline V gene has CDR1 LGHNA and CDR2 YSLEER. Trimming removed 0 bases from V and 2 bases from J, with 12 bases in between. CDR3 protein: CASSQDRDSVTDTQYF. The CDR3 region has the DNA TGCGCCAGCAGCCAAGATCGTGATAGCGTCACAGATACGCAGTATTTT.

J is TRBJ1-2 and V is TRBV27; no definite D call. The CDR3 consists of 13 residues. The germline V and J ends were trimmed by 8 bases and 3 bases, with 13 bases remaining between them. Germline V gene data show CDR1 as MNHEY and CDR2 as SMNVEV (reference sequence). Written as DNA, the CDR3 is TGTGCCAGCGGCTGGGCGGGGTACTATGGCTACACCTTC. Translated: CASGWAGYYGYTF.

The chain employs TRBV28 and TRBJ1-3; unclear D gene. The V gene lost 0 bases and the J gene lost 5 bases, with 2 bases spanning the gap. Germline V gene lookup returns CDR1 MDHEN and CDR2 SYDVKM. The CDR3 has 12 amino acids. The CDR3 loop reads CASSLCRNTIYF. CDR3 DNA sequence: TGTGCCAGCAGTTTATGTCGAAACACCATATATTTT.

The chain is built from TRBV27 and TRBJ1-5, with 7 nucleotides matching TRBD1. The germline gives CDR1 MNHEY, CDR2 SMNVEV (reference sequence). The CDR3 length is 23 residues. V trimming: 2 bases; J trimming: 4 bases; junction bases outside the gene matches: 29. CDR3 sequence (DNA): TGTGCCAGCAGTTTAAGAGGGCGAGTAAGGGGGCGGACGAACCGGCCTGAAAATCAGCCCCAGCATTTT. Translated, it gives CASSLRGRVRGRTNRPENQPQHF.

The rearrangement joins TRBV19 to TRBJ1-2; 12 bases align to TRBD1. This CDR3 spans 18 amino acids. Germline loops: CDR1 LNHDA, CDR2 SQIVND (reference sequence). With V trimmed by 3 bases and J by 7 bases, 15 bases remained unmatched. CDR3 DNA sequence: TGTGCCAGTAGTATGACGAGGGACAGGGGGCGCCGGGTATGTGGCTACACCTTC. It encodes CASSMTRDRGRRVCGYTF. Full variable domain (outside the CDR3, taken from reference TRBV19 and TRBJ1-2): DGGITQSPKYLFRKEGQNVTLSCEQNLNHDAMYWYRQDPGQGLRLIYYSQIVNDFQKGDIAEGYSVSREKKESFPLTVTSAQKNPTAFYLCASSMTRDRGRRVCGYTFGSGTRLTVV.

V gene TRBV5-4 combines with J gene TRBJ1-1; 11 nucleotides match TRBD1. This CDR3 is built from 14 residues. The J segment lost 11 bases and the V segment lost 0 bases, leaving 6 bases of the junction unmatched. The germline V gene encodes CDR1 SGHNT and CDR2 YYREEE (reference sequence). Here the CDR3 DNA reads TGTGCCAGCAGCTTGGACGGGACAGGGGGAGTCGCTTTCTTT. Its protein product is CASSLDGTGGVAFF.

The chain recombines TRBV11-3 with TRBJ2-2; 12 bases fit TRBD1. Germline CDR1 reads SGHNT; CDR2 reads YENEEA. The CDR3 consists of 20 residues. The V gene end was trimmed by 3 bases and the J gene end by 4 bases; junction bases not matched to a gene: 15. The CDR3: CASSFIESGTGGEGTGELFF. The CDR3 bases are TGTGCCAGCAGCTTCATTGAATCCGGGACAGGGGGCGAAGGCACCGGGGAGCTGTTTTTT.

This chain connects TRBV7-9 to TRBJ2-4, with 9 bases fitting TRBD1. Germline V gene lookup returns CDR1 SEHNR and CDR2 FQNEAQ (reference sequence). There are 13 residues in the CDR3. Trimming took 5 bases from V and 8 from J; bases not matched to a gene: 4. The CDR3, as DNA: TGTGCCAGCAGCGCCCGGGACAGGGACATTCAGTACTTC. Translating it yields CASSARDRDIQYF. The full variable domain, its missing parts supplied by reference TRBV7-9 and TRBJ2-4, is DTGVSQNPRHKITKRGQNVTFRCDPISEHNRLYWYRQTLGQGPEFLTYFQNEAQLEKSRLLSDRFSAERPKGSFSTLEIQRTEQGDSAMYLCASSARDRDIQYFGAGTRLSVL.

Only one count was recorded for this clone. The J gene is TRBJ2-7, the V gene TRBV21-1; the table's D gene call, TRBD1, was not cross checked with the DNA. TRBV21-1 is a recognized pseudogene. The CDR3 sequence is 14 residues long. CDR3 nucleotides: TGTGCCAGCAGCCCCGCGGGGGACAGGTACGAGCAGTACTTC. Protein sequence: CASSPAGDRYEQYF.

This rearrangement joins TRBV18 to TRBJ2-1; TRBD1 might be the D (5 bases). This CDR3 has 14 residues. Germline-derived CDR1 and CDR2 are KGHSH and LQKENI. V lost 6 bases, J lost 4 bases, and 13 bases lay in between. CDR3 region: CASSDTEVYNEQFF. CDR3 sequence (DNA): TGTGCCAGCTCGGACACGGAAGTATACAATGAGCAGTTCTTC. Combining the CDR3 with reference TRBV18 and TRBJ2-1 gives the whole variable domain NAGVMQNPRHLVRRRGQEARLRCSPMKGHSHVYWYRQLPEEGLKFMVYLQKENIIDESGMPKERFSAEFPKEGPSILRIQQVVRGDSAAYFCASSDTEVYNEQFFGPGTRLTVL.

V usage is TRBV27 and J usage is TRBJ1-5; D might be TRBD1 (5 bases). From germline, CDR1 is MNHEY and CDR2 SMNVEV (reference sequence). This CDR3 comprises 17 residues. The germline V and J ends were trimmed by 3 bases and 0 bases, with 15 bases remaining between them. The CDR3 bases are TGTGCCAGCAGTTTCGGGACGGGGCCAAATAGCAATCAGCCCCAGCATTTT. Its protein is CASSFGTGPNSNQPQHF.

CDR3 sequence: CASSLRGSFTDTQYF. The CDR3 DNA reads as TGTGCCAGCAGCTTAAGGGGCTCGTTCACAGATACGCAGTATTTT. The chain is built from TRBV7-4 and TRBJ2-3; perhaps TRBD1 as D (5 bases). Germline assignment: CDR1 SGHVT and CDR2 SQSDAQ. The V end was cut by 2 bases, the J end by 2 bases, with 11 bases between. The CDR3 consists of 15 residues. The variable domain in full, with the rest retrieved from reference TRBV7-4 and TRBJ2-3, is GAGVSQSPRYKVAKRGRDVALRCDSISGHVTLYWYRQTLGQGSEVLTYSQSDAQRDKSGRPSGRFSAERPERSVSTLKIQRTEQGDSAVYLCASSLRGSFTDTQYFGPGTRLTVL.

This chain links TRBV28 with TRBJ2-3; TRBD2 matches 7 bases. CDR1 and CDR2 (germline): MDHEN, SYDVKM. Trimming at V came to 3 bases and at J to 2 bases, leaving 5 bases not matched to a gene. The CDR3 has 15 residues. This CDR3 reads CASSFRDYFTDTQYF. The CDR3 DNA sequence: TGTGCCAGCAGTTTTCGGGACTATTTCACAGATACGCAGTATTTT. Full variable domain (outside the CDR3, taken from reference TRBV28 and TRBJ2-3): DVKVTQSSRYLVKRTGEKVFLECVQDMDHENMFWYRQDPGLGLRLIYFSYDVKMKEKGDIPEGYSVSREKKERFSLILESASTNQTSMYLCASSFRDYFTDTQYFGPGTRLTVL.

CDR3 sequence reads: CASSQTPGPRRANTGELFF. The CDR3 bases are TGCGCCAGCAGCCAAACGCCGGGCCCCCGAAGGGCGAACACCGGGGAGCTGTTTTTT. V gene TRBV4-1 combines with J gene TRBJ2-2; D is unresolved. Germline CDR1 MGHRA, CDR2 YSYEKL. The CDR3 runs 19 residues. V lost 2 bases and J 0 bases, leaving 19 bases between the germline ends.

The chain links TRBV5-1 to TRBJ2-2; 14 bases are a match to TRBD2. V shed 0 bases and J 6 bases; nucleotides not matched to a gene: 13. Germline CDR1 SGHRS, CDR2 YFSETQ. This CDR3 has 20 amino acids. The CDR3 here is CASSLDRLAGGPIESGELFF. The CDR3, as DNA: TGCGCCAGCAGCTTGGATAGACTAGCGGGAGGGCCAATTGAGTCCGGGGAGCTGTTTTTT.

This chain links TRBV27 with TRBJ2-6, with TRBD1 matching over 7 bases. V lost 3 bases and J lost 5; bases outside the gene matches: 4. The germline gives CDR1 MNHEY, CDR2 SMNVEV (reference sequence). The CDR3 is 15 residues long. For the CDR3, the DNA is TGTGCCAGCAGTTTGAGACAGGGCCGGGCCAACGTCCTGACTTTC. This gives the protein CASSLRQGRANVLTF.

This clone was observed once. The rearrangement joins TRBV14 to TRBJ2-7; the D gene is possibly TRBD2 (7 bases). The germline V gene encodes CDR1 SGHDN and CDR2 FVKESK. This CDR3 spans 14 amino acids. The germline V and J ends were trimmed by 8 bases and 8 bases, with 22 bases remaining between them. CDR3 in DNA: TGTGCCAGCCATACGGGGGGCAGTCCCTTCAAGCAGTACTTC. Translated: CASHTGGSPFKQYF.

This clone was seen just once. The V call is TRBV27, the J call TRBJ1-2, with 7 bases matching TRBD1. V shed 6 bases, J shed 2 bases, and the junction held 6 bases outside the gene matches. There are 14 residues in the CDR3. CDR1 is MNHEY, CDR2 SMNVEV, per germline (reference sequence). DNA of the CDR3: TGTGCCAGCAGAACAACAGGGGCGAACTATGGCTACACCTTC. This gives the protein CASRTTGANYGYTF.

The J gene is TRBJ2-1, the V gene TRBV4-3; D may be TRBD2 (5 bases). The V gene lost 0 bases and the J gene lost 8 bases, with 17 bases spanning the gap. CDR1 is LGHNA and CDR2 is YSLEER in the germline V gene. The CDR3 runs to 16 residues. CDR3 coding DNA: TGCGCCAGCAGCCAAGAAGGACTGGCCCGTTGGGATGAGCAGTTCTTC. Translating it yields CASSQEGLARWDEQFF.

The rearrangement uses TRBV5-6 and TRBJ2-7; 9 bases align to TRBD1. The CDR3 contains 15 residues. Germline V CDR1 and CDR2: SGHDT, YYEEEE. The V gene end was trimmed by 2 bases and the J gene end by 5 bases; junction bases not matched to a gene: 8. Here the CDR3 DNA reads TGTGCCAGCAGCTTTACCGGGACAGGGAACAACGAGCAGTACTTC. As protein: CASSFTGTGNNEQYF.

This clone showed up just a few times. The chain recombines TRBV6-1 with TRBJ2-7, with TRBD2 matching 11 bases. Per the germline V gene, CDR1 is MNHNS and CDR2 is SASEGT. The V segment lost 5 bases and the J segment 11 bases; nucleotides outside the gene matches: 11. The CDR3 runs 14 residues. CDR3 in amino acids: CASSNRALAGVKYF. DNA for the CDR3: TGTGCCAGCAGTAACAGGGCACTAGCGGGAGTCAAGTACTTC.